The 32 T cell receptor beta chains presented below share a single source sample, sequenced in a study of blood T cell repertoires in COVID-19. This table comes from immunoSEQ multiplex PCR, and its TCRdb copy is limited to in-frame clones, with some not included. The table lists 200,000 to 250,000 clones, more than 65% of them singletons, with 9.7% in the top ten. Sequencing was performed on peripheral blood. These receptors were taken from a man between 50 and 59 years old with active or convalescent COVID-19.

This clone was detected only once. The chain employs TRBV4-2 and TRBJ1-4; D might be TRBD1 (5 bases). V lost 0 bases, J lost 4 bases, and 15 bases lay in between. The CDR3 consists of 17 residues. Germline V gene data show CDR1 as LGHNA and CDR2 as YNFKEQ. This CDR3 is CASSQDRPGFYNEKLFF. CDR3 bases: TGTGCCAGCAGCCAAGATAGGCCAGGGTTCTATAATGAAAAACTGTTTTTT.

The chain is built from TRBV28 and TRBJ2-1, with D perhaps TRBD1 (7 bases). The germline gives CDR1 MDHEN, CDR2 SYDVKM. V lost 4 bases and J 8 bases, leaving 21 bases between the germline ends. CDR3 length: 16 amino acids. The chain's CDR3 is CASSSQIQGWRDEQFF. CDR3 nucleotide sequence: TGTGCCAGCAGTTCCCAAATACAGGGGTGGAGGGATGAGCAGTTCTTC.

The chain employs TRBV11-2 and TRBJ1-3; D is unresolved. The V and J ends lost 2 bases and 2 bases respectively, with 7 bases between them. The CDR3 consists of 14 residues. Germline loops: CDR1 SGHAT, CDR2 FQNNGV. CDR3 sequence: CASSLFPAGNTIYF. The DNA of the CDR3 is TGTGCCAGCAGCTTATTTCCAGCTGGAAACACCATATATTTT.

The chain carries TRBV28 and TRBJ2-3; TRBD2 matches at 10 bases. Germline CDR1 MDHEN, CDR2 SYDVKM. Unmatched junction bases numbered 11, after V lost 3 bases and J lost 5 bases. This CDR3 has 17 amino acids. CDR3 region: CASSFGLAGGQGDTQYF. The CDR3 DNA reads as TGTGCCAGCAGTTTCGGATTAGCGGGAGGACAGGGAGATACGCAGTATTTT.

The rearrangement uses TRBV28 and TRBJ2-4; D might be TRBD2 (6 bases). The CDR3 is 15 residues long. Germline assignment: CDR1 MDHEN and CDR2 SYDVKM. Trimming shortened V by 5 bases and J by 4 bases, and 15 bases separated the two germline ends. This chain's CDR3 is CASSGDFPMKNIQYF. CDR3 DNA: TGTGCCAGCAGTGGGGACTTCCCGATGAAAAACATTCAGTACTTC.

The chain is built from TRBV5-6 and TRBJ2-5, with no clear D. This CDR3 region has 15 residues. Trimming left V 1 base short and J 0 bases short, with 10 bases between. Looked up from germline, CDR1 is SGHDT and CDR2 is YYEEEE. The CDR3 loop is CASSLPRWYQETQYF. The CDR3 DNA sequence: TGTGCCAGCAGCTTGCCGCGGTGGTACCAAGAGACCCAGTACTTC.

The chain employs TRBV27 and TRBJ2-4, with D possibly matching TRBD2 (5 bases). The CDR3 runs to 14 residues. Trimming left V 4 bases short and J 5 bases short, with 12 bases between. Germline CDR1 is MNHEY and CDR2 is SMNVEV (reference sequence). In DNA form, the CDR3 reads TGTGCCAGCAGTTCGGGGATGAGGGAAAACATTCAGTACTTC. This sequence encodes CASSSGMRENIQYF.

This sequence joins TRBV7-3 and TRBJ2-1; TRBD1 might be the D (6 bases). The CDR3 extends over 13 amino acids. CDR1 and CDR2 from the germline V gene are SGHTA and FQGTGA. Trimming removed 3 bases at V and 6 bases at J, with 9 bases between. The chain's CDR3 is CASSFSGVNEQFF. The CDR3 bases are TGTGCCAGCAGCTTCTCAGGGGTCAATGAGCAGTTCTTC.

The chain employs TRBV5-1 and TRBJ2-1, with TRBD1 as a possible D gene (5 bases). V was shortened by 5 bases and J by 0 bases, with 9 bases between the two germline ends. This CDR3 has 14 amino acids. Per germline, CDR1 SGHRS and CDR2 YFSETQ. The CDR3 is CASRGRASYNEQFF. The CDR3 nucleotides are TGCGCCAGCAGGGGCAGGGCCTCCTACAATGAGCAGTTCTTC.

This clone has just one count. This chain connects TRBV25-1 to TRBJ2-7; 9 nucleotides line up with TRBD1. The ends lost 8 bases at V and 6 bases at J; junction bases unmatched: 11. The CDR3 loop spans 14 amino acids. CDR1 MGHDK and CDR2 SYGVNS come from the germline V gene. The CDR3 DNA follows: TGTGCCAGCTGGGGGGACAGGGTTCAGATCGAGCAGTACTTC. This gives the protein CASWGDRVQIEQYF.

This clone was detected once. The chain uses TRBV5-1 and TRBJ1-1, with D uncertain. The V end lost 0 bases, the J end lost 1 base, and 7 bases lay between the germline ends. The V gene's germline CDR1 is SGHRS and CDR2 YFSETQ. The CDR3 totals 14 residues. CDR3 in amino acids: CASSLESQNTEAFF. CDR3 coding DNA: TGCGCCAGCAGCTTGGAATCCCAGAACACTGAAGCTTTCTTT.

DNA of the CDR3: TGTGCCACACGACAGGGGGCTGTTTCACCCCTCCACTTT. It is translated as CATRQGAVSPLHF. This chain connects TRBV6-5 to TRBJ1-6; 10 nucleotides agree with TRBD1. The germline CDR1 and CDR2 sequences are MNHEY and SVGAGI. This CDR3 spans 13 amino acids. The V gene end was trimmed by 10 bases and the J gene end by 9 bases; junction bases not matched to a gene: 6.

V usage is TRBV27 and J usage is TRBJ1-4; D is unclear. The V and J ends lost 2 bases and 7 bases respectively, with 11 bases between them. The CDR3 has 14 amino acids. Germline V gene data show CDR1 as MNHEY and CDR2 as SMNVEV (reference sequence). The CDR3 spells CASSLMGRGEKLFF. DNA of the CDR3: TGTGCCAGCAGTTTAATGGGGAGAGGTGAAAAACTGTTTTTT.

This clone was counted a single time. The chain's CDR3 is CASSQRTGDNSPLHF. The CDR3 DNA is TGTGCCAGCAGCCAAAGGACGGGAGATAATTCACCCCTCCACTTT. The chain recombines TRBV5-4 with TRBJ1-6; the D is unclear. Trimming removed 4 bases at V and 5 bases at J, with 13 bases between. The CDR3 consists of 15 residues. CDR1 and CDR2 (germline): SGHNT, YYREEE (reference sequence).

V usage is TRBV5-1 and J usage is TRBJ2-3; TRBD2 matches 9 bases. Germline-derived CDR1 and CDR2 are SGHRS and YFSETQ. The ends lost 0 bases at V and 4 bases at J; junction bases unmatched: 3. The CDR3 is 15 amino acids. CDR3: CASSLGTSEADTQYF. The CDR3 coding sequence is TGCGCCAGCAGCTTGGGGACTAGCGAGGCAGATACGCAGTATTTT.

The gene calls are TRBV7-9 and TRBJ1-4; D ambiguous. The germline V gene encodes CDR1 SEHNR and CDR2 FQNEAQ (reference sequence). Trimming cost V 10 bases and J 0 bases, with 12 bases left between them. There are 14 residues in the CDR3. The CDR3 here is CATPIDATNEKLFF. CDR3 sequence (DNA): TGTGCCACCCCTATAGATGCAACTAATGAAAAACTGTTTTTT.

The chain joins TRBV9 to TRBJ2-3, with D perhaps matching TRBD2 (6 bases). CDR1 SGDLS and CDR2 YYNGEE come from the germline V gene. The germline V and J ends were trimmed by 4 bases and 4 bases, with 16 bases remaining between them. CDR3 length equals 15 residues. CDR3 sequence (DNA): TGTGCCAGCAGCCCGACCGGGGGACTCCCAGATACGCAGTATTTT. Protein sequence: CASSPTGGLPDTQYF.

The chain links TRBV7-2 to TRBJ1-5; D might be TRBD1 (5 bases). CDR1 and CDR2 from the germline V gene are SGHTA and FQGNSA. V lost 4 bases, J lost 2 bases, and 9 bases lay in between. This CDR3 is 14 amino acids long. The CDR3 loop is CASSSQGGNQPQHF. For the CDR3, the DNA is TGTGCCAGCAGCTCCCAGGGCGGCAATCAGCCCCAGCATTTT. Using reference TRBV7-2 and TRBJ1-5 for the parts outside the CDR3, the full variable domain is GAGVSQSPSNKVTEKGKDVELRCDPISGHTALYWYRQSLGQGLEFLIYFQGNSAPDKSGLPSDRFSAERTGGSVSTLTIQRTQQEDSAVYLCASSSQGGNQPQHFGDGTRLSIL.

The chain joins TRBV19 to TRBJ2-1, with 7 bases that match TRBD2. V lost 6 bases, J lost 3 bases, and 8 bases stayed unmatched. Germline V gene lookup returns CDR1 LNHDA and CDR2 SQIVND (reference sequence). This CDR3 comprises 15 residues. The CDR3 spells CASRKGGSRYNEQFF. The CDR3 nucleotides read TGTGCCAGTAGGAAGGGCGGGAGTCGCTACAATGAGCAGTTCTTC.

The sample holds a few counts of this clone. The chain is built from TRBV7-2 and TRBJ1-1; 7 bases match TRBD1. After removal of 5 bases from V and 4 bases from J, the junction contained 10 bases not matched to a gene. The CDR3 has 15 residues. Per the germline V gene, CDR1 is SGHTA and CDR2 is FQGNSA. CDR3 sequence: CASSRSGGLITEAFF. The CDR3 DNA follows: TGTGCCAGCAGCAGGTCAGGGGGACTGATCACTGAAGCTTTCTTT.

This clone has a handful of counts. The rearrangement joins TRBV19 to TRBJ1-3; 7 bases align to TRBD1. CDR3 length equals 16 residues. V lost 5 bases to trimming and J lost 0 bases; unmatched junction nucleotides: 7. The germline gives CDR1 LNHDA, CDR2 SQIVND (reference sequence). This CDR3 reads CASSPSTGTSGNTIYF. The CDR3 DNA reads as TGTGCCAGTAGTCCCTCGACAGGGACCTCTGGAAACACCATATATTTT.

The chain joins TRBV2 to TRBJ2-1; 9 bases agree with TRBD2. The CDR3 consists of 16 residues. Germline trimming cut 6 bases from V and 9 bases from J; bases unmatched to any gene: 15. Germline CDR1 is SNHLY and CDR2 is FYNNEI. DNA for the CDR3: TGTGCCAGCAGCGACCTTAGAGGCGGGAGGGCCATTGAGCAGTTCTTC. Residues: CASSDLRGGRAIEQFF.

This clone was found a few times. This chain joins TRBV28 and TRBJ2-2, with a tentative D call TRBD1 (8 bases). The V end was cut by 4 bases, the J end by 4 bases, with 13 bases between. The CDR3 runs to 15 residues. CDR1 and CDR2 (germline): MDHEN, SYDVKM. CDR3 DNA sequence: TGTGCCAGCAGTTCAACAGGGGGGGTCACCGGGGAGCTGTTTTTT. It encodes CASSSTGGVTGELFF.

V and J are TRBV28 and TRBJ1-1; 7 positions match TRBD1. After removal of 5 bases from V and 1 base from J, the junction contained 4 bases not matched to a gene. CDR3 size: 14 residues. Per the germline V gene, CDR1 is MDHEN and CDR2 is SYDVKM. The CDR3 spells CASSPGGSNTEAFF. The CDR3, as DNA: TGTGCCAGCAGTCCAGGGGGGTCGAACACTGAAGCTTTCTTT.

The rearrangement links TRBV9 to TRBJ2-7, with D possibly being TRBD2 (6 bases). Germline CDR1 SGDLS, CDR2 YYNGEE. V was clipped by 0 bases and J by 5 bases, with 15 bases between them. The CDR3 length is 15 residues. Here the CDR3 reads CASSVEGRERDEQYF. CDR3 bases: TGTGCCAGCAGCGTAGAAGGACGGGAGCGCGACGAGCAGTACTTC.

V gene TRBV2 combines with J gene TRBJ1-1; TRBD1 aligns across 7 bases. Germline-derived CDR1 and CDR2 are SNHLY and FYNNEI. Trimming at V came to 8 bases and at J to 1 base, leaving 4 bases not matched to a gene. The CDR3 covers 13 residues. This chain's CDR3 is CASGGTANTEAFF. CDR3 DNA sequence: TGTGCCAGCGGCGGGACAGCGAACACTGAAGCTTTCTTT.

This sequence joins TRBV11-3 and TRBJ1-4; 7 positions agree with TRBD1. V shed 4 bases and J 7 bases; nucleotides not matched to a gene: 21. CDR3 length: 19 amino acids. Germline CDR1 reads SGHNT; CDR2 reads YENEEA. The CDR3: CASSSSDRQGHTFSEKLFF. DNA for the CDR3: TGTGCCAGCAGCTCTAGTGATCGACAGGGACATACCTTTTCTGAAAAACTGTTTTTT. The whole variable domain, remainder taken from reference TRBV11-3 and TRBJ1-4, is EAGVVQSPRYKIIEKKQPVAFWCNPISGHNTLYWYLQNLGQGPELLIRYENEEAVDDSQLPKDRFSAERLKGVDSTLKIQPAELGDSAVYLCASSSSDRQGHTFSEKLFFGSGTQLSVL.

This chain's CDR3 is CASSHRGRGAAQYF. The CDR3 coding sequence is TGTGCCAGCAGCCACAGGGGTAGGGGCGCGGCCCAGTACTTC. The chain recombines TRBV6-2 or TRBV6-3 with TRBJ2-5; 7 bases align to TRBD1. V lost 6 bases and J lost 9; bases outside the gene matches: 13. This CDR3 contains 14 residues. From germline, CDR1 is MNHEY and CDR2 SVGEGT.

The chain links TRBV29-1 to TRBJ1-2; no firm D call. The CDR3 consists of 16 residues. The V gene lost 3 bases and the J gene lost 3 bases, with 20 bases spanning the gap. Germline values: CDR1 SQVTM, CDR2 ANQGSEA. This CDR3 is CSVEGIGGTGDYGYTF. The CDR3 region has the DNA TGCAGCGTTGAGGGGATAGGAGGCACGGGTGACTATGGCTACACCTTC.

The rearrangement links TRBV7-3 to TRBJ2-1, with 9 nucleotides matching TRBD1. Germline loops: CDR1 SGHTA, CDR2 FQGTGA. V gave up 3 bases and J gave up 6 bases; unmatched junction bases: 12. The CDR3 sequence is 17 residues long. CDR3 amino acids: CASSFRPGQGTPNEQFF. The CDR3 DNA reads as TGTGCCAGCAGCTTCCGACCGGGACAGGGAACACCCAATGAGCAGTTCTTC.

DNA for the CDR3: TGTGCCAGCAGTTTAGGTCAGGGCCCCTATGGCTACACCTTC. Translation: CASSLGQGPYGYTF. The chain carries TRBV28 and TRBJ1-2, with TRBD1 as a possible D gene (5 bases). Between the trimmed V and J ends, which lost 2 bases and 4 bases, there was a span of 11 bases. This CDR3 region has 14 residues. CDR1 and CDR2 from the germline V gene are MDHEN and SYDVKM.

Here the CDR3 reads CASSLWGQYGYTF. The CDR3 DNA reads as TGTGCCAGCAGTTTATGGGGGCAATATGGCTACACCTTC. The rearrangement joins TRBV28 to TRBJ1-2; D perhaps matches TRBD1 (5 bases). V dropped 0 bases and J dropped 5 bases, with 7 bases sitting between them. Germline CDR1 is MDHEN and CDR2 is SYDVKM. The CDR3 has 13 residues.